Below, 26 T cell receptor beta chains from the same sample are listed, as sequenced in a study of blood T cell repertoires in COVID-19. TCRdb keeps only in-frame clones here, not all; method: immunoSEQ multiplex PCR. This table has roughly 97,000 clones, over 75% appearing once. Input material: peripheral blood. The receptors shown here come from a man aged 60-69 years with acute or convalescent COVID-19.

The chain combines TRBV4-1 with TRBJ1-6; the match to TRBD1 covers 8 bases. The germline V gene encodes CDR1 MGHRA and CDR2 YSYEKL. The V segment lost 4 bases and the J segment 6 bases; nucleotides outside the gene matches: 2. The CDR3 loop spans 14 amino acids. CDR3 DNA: TGCGCCAGCAGCCTCGGACAGGGTAATTCACCCCTCCACTTT. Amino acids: CASSLGQGNSPLHF.

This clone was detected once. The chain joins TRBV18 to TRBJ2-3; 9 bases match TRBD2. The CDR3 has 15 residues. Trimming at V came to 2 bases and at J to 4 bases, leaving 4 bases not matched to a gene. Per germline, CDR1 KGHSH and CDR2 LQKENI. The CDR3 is CASSPAGGGADTQYF. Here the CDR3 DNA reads TGTGCCAGCTCACCAGCAGGCGGGGGGGCAGATACGCAGTATTTT.

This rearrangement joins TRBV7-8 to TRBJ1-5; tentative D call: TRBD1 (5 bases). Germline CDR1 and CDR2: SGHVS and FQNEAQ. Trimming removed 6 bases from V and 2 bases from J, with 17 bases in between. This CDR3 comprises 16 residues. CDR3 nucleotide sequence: TGTGCCAGCAGAAAGACCAGGGCTCAGGGCAATCAGCCCCAGCATTTT. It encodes CASRKTRAQGNQPQHF.

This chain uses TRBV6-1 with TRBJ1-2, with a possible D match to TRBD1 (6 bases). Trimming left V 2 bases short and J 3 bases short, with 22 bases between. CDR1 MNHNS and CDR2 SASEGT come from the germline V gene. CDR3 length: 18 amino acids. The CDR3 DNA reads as TGTGCCAGCAGTGAATCGTCATGGGGGCTCTTGCGGGACTATGGCTACACCTTC. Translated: CASSESSWGLLRDYGYTF.

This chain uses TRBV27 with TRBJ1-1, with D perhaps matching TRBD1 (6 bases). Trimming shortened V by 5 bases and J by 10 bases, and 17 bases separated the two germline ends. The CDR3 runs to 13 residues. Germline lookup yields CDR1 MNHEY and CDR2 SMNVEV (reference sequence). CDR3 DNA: TGTGCCAGCAGTACCGGGACATCTTCTTCAGCTTTCTTT. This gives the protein CASSTGTSSSAFF.

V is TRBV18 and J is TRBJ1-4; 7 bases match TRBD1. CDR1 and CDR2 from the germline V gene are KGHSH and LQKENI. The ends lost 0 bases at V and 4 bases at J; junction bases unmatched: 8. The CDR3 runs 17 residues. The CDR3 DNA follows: TGTGCCAGCTCACCACCGACAGGGTCGGGGCTTAATGAAAAACTGTTTTTT. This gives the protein CASSPPTGSGLNEKLFF.

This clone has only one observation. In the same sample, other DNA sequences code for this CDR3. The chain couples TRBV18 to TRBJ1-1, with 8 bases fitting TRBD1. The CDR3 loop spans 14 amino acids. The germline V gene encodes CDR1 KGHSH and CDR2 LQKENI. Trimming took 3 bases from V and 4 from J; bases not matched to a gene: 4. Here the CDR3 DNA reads TGTGCCAGCTCACCGACAGGGGTGGGCACTGAAGCTTTCTTT. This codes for CASSPTGVGTEAFF.

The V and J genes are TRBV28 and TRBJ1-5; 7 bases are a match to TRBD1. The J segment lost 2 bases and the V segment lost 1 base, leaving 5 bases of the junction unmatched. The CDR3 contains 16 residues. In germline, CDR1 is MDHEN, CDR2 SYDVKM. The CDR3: CASSLSGGVGNQPQHF. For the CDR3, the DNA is TGTGCCAGCAGTTTATCAGGGGGTGTTGGCAATCAGCCCCAGCATTTT.

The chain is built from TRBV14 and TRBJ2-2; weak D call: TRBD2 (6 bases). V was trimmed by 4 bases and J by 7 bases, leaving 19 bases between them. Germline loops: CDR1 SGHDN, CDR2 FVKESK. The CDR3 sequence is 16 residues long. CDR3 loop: CASSPLGLANIGELFF. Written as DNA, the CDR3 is TGTGCCAGCAGCCCTTTGGGGCTAGCGAATATCGGGGAGCTGTTTTTT.

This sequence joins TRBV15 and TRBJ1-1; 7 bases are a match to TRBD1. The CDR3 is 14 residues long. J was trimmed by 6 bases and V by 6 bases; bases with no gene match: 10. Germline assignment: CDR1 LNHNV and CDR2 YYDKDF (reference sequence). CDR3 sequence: CATSFSTGVSEAFF. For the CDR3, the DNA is TGTGCCACCAGTTTCTCAACAGGGGTTTCTGAAGCTTTCTTT.

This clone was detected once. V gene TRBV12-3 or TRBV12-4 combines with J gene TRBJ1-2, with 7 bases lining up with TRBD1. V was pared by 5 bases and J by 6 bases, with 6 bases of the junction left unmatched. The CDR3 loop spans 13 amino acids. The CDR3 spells CASSRDRANGYTF. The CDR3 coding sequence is TGTGCCAGCAGTAGGGACAGAGCAAATGGCTACACCTTC.

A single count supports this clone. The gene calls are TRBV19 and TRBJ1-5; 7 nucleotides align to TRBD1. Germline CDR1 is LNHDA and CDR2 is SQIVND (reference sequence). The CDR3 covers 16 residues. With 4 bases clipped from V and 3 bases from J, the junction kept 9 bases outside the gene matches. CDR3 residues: CASSTYPGQLNQPQHF. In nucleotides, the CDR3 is TGTGCCAGTAGTACCTACCCGGGACAGCTCAATCAGCCCCAGCATTTT.

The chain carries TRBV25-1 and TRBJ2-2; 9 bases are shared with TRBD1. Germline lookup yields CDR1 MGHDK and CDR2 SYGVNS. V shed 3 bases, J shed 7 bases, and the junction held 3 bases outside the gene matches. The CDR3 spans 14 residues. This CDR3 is CASSDTGGIGELFF. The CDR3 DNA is TGTGCCAGCAGTGACACAGGGGGCATCGGGGAGCTGTTTTTT.

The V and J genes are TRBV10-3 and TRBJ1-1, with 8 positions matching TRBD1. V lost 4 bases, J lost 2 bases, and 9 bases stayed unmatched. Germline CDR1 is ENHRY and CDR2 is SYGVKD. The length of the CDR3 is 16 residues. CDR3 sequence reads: CAISGVRTGTNTEAFF. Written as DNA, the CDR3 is TGTGCCATCAGTGGGGTACGGACAGGGACTAACACTGAAGCTTTCTTT.

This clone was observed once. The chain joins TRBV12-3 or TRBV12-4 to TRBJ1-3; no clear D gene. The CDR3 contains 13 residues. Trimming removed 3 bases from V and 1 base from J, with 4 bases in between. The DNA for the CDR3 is TGTGCCAGCAGTTTCTCGTCTGGAAACACCATATATTTT. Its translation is CASSFSSGNTIYF.

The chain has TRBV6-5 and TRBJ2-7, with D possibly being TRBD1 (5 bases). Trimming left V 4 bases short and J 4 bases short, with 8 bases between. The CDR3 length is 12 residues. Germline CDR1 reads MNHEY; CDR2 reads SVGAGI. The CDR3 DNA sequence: TGTGCCAGCAGTTCAGGGTTTTACGAGCAGTACTTC. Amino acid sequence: CASSSGFYEQYF.

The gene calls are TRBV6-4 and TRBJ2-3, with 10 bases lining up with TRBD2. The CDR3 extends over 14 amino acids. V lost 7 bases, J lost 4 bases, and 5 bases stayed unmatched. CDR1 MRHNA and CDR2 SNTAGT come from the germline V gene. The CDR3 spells CASKTSGEADTQYF. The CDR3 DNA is TGTGCCAGCAAAACTAGCGGGGAGGCAGATACGCAGTATTTT.

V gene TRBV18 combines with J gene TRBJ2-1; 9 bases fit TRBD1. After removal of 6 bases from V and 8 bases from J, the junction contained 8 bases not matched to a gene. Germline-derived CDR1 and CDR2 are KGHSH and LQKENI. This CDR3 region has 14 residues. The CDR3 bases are TGTGCCAGCTCTCAACGCGACAGGGGGGATGAGCAGTTCTTC. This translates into CASSQRDRGDEQFF. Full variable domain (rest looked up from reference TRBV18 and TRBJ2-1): NAGVMQNPRHLVRRRGQEARLRCSPMKGHSHVYWYRQLPEEGLKFMVYLQKENIIDESGMPKERFSAEFPKEGPSILRIQQVVRGDSAAYFCASSQRDRGDEQFFGPGTRLTVL.

CDR3 DNA sequence: TGTGCCAGCAGCCAAACGACAGAAGATAATCAGCCCCAGCATTTT. This translates into CASSQTTEDNQPQHF. This chain connects TRBV3-1 (or the pseudogene TRBV3-2) to TRBJ1-5, with D tentatively TRBD1 (5 bases). Trimming removed 2 bases from V and 4 bases from J, with 12 bases in between. This CDR3 is 15 amino acids long. From germline, CDR1 is LGHDT and CDR2 YNNKEL (reference sequence).

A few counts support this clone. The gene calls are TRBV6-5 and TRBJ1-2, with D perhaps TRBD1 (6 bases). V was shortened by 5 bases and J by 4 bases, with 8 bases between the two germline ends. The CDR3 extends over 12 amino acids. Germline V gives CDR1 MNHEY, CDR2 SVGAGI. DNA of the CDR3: TGTGCCAGCAGTCCGGACAGCTATGGCTACACCTTC. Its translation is CASSPDSYGYTF.

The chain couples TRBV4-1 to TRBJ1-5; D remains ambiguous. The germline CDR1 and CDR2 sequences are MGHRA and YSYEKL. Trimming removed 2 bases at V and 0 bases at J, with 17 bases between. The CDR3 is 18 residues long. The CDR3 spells CASSQPSGNIYSNQPQHF. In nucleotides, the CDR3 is TGCGCCAGCAGCCAACCTAGCGGTAACATCTATAGCAATCAGCCCCAGCATTTT.

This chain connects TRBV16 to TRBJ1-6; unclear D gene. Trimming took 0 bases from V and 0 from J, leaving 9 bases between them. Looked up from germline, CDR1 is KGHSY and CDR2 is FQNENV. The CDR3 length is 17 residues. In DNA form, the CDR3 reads TGTGCCAGCAGCCAATCGCACCCGAGCTCCTATAATTCACCCCTCCACTTT. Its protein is CASSQSHPSSYNSPLHF.

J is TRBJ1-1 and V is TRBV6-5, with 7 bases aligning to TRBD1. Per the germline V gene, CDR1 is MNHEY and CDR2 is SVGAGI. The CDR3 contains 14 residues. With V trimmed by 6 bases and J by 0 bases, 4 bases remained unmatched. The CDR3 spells CASRRQGLNTEAFF. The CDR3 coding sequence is TGTGCCAGCAGACGACAGGGCCTGAACACTGAAGCTTTCTTT.

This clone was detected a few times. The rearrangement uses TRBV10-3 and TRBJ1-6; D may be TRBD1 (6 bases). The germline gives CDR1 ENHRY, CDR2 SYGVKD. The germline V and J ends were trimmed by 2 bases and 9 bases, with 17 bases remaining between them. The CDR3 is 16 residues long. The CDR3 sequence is CAISERRAGESSPLHF. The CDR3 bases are TGTGCCATCAGTGAGCGCCGGGCAGGGGAAAGTTCACCCCTCCACTTT.

The CDR3 nucleotides are TGTGCCAGCAGAAGGGGGACGAACACTGAAGCTTTCTTT. Translation: CASRRGTNTEAFF. This chain connects TRBV7-2 to TRBJ1-1; D is perhaps TRBD1 (6 bases). Germline-derived CDR1 and CDR2 are SGHTA and FQGNSA. The CDR3 is made up of 13 amino acids. Between the trimmed V and J ends, which lost 6 bases and 1 base, there was a span of 9 bases.

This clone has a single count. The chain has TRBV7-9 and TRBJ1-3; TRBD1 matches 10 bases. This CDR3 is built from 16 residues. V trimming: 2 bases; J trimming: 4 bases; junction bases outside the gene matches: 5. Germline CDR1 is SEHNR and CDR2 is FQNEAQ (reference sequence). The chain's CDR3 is CASSLRGQGMGNTIYF. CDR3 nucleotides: TGTGCCAGCAGCTTAAGGGGACAGGGGATGGGAAACACCATATATTTT.